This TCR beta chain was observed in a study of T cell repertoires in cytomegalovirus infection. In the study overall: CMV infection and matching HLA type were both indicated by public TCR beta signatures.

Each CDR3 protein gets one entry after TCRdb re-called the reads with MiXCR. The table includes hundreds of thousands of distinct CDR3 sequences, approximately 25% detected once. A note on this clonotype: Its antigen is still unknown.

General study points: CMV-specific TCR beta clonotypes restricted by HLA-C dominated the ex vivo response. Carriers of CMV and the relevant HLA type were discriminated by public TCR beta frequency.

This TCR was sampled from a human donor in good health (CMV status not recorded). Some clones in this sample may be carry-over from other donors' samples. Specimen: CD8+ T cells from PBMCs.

In DNA form, the CDR3 reads TGTGCCACCGGAGGCGGACCGAACACCGGGGAGCTGTTTTTT. Translating it yields CATGGGPNTGELFF. The rearrangement links TRBV27 to TRBJ2-2; TRBD2 might be the D (5 bases). Deletions cut 10 bases from V and 0 bases from J, with 12 bases between. The CDR3 runs 14 residues. Germline CDR1 reads MNHEY; CDR2 reads SMNVEV (reference sequence).